The 10 T cell receptor beta chains presented below share a single source sample, sequenced in a study of vaccination and CD4 T cells after COVID-19. Time point described: late sampling 161 to 241 days after vaccination in three convalescent patients. TCRdb re-analysed the PCR reads in MiXCR, keeping a single row per CDR3 protein. The table includes about 33,000 distinct CDR3 sequences, more than 35% detected once. The sequenced sample was CD4+ T cells from blood, obtained about 7 months after SARS-CoV-2 vaccination. All receptors derive from a human donor who had recovered from COVID-19.

V gene TRBV6-4 combines with J gene TRBJ2-3; 9 nucleotides agree with TRBD2. The CDR3 sequence is 16 residues long. Germline CDR1 reads MRHNA; CDR2 reads SNTAGT. V was pared by 0 bases and J by 0 bases, with 1 base of the junction left unmatched. The CDR3 DNA follows: TGTGCCAGCAGTGACTCAGCGGGAGGTAGCACAGATACGCAGTATTTT. As protein: CASSDSAGGSTDTQYF.

This clonotype was recorded a few times. CDR3 DNA sequence: TGTGCCAGCAGCTTAGCGTCTGGGGAGCAGTACTTC. Translating it yields CASSLASGEQYF. The V and J genes are TRBV7-6 and TRBJ2-7; D call uncertain. The CDR3 sequence is 12 residues long. V lost 0 bases and J lost 7, with 7 bases in between. Germline loops: CDR1 SGHVS, CDR2 FNYEAQ.

CDR3 in amino acids: CASSLPGGGGEIDTQYF. CDR3 in DNA: TGTGCCAGCAGCTTACCGGGAGGGGGTGGAGAAATAGATACGCAGTATTTT. The V call is TRBV7-9, the J call TRBJ2-3, with 8 bases matching TRBD2. This CDR3 has 17 amino acids. Germline-derived CDR1 and CDR2 are SEHNR and FQNEAQ (reference sequence). Trimming took 2 bases from V and 5 from J; bases not matched to a gene: 12.

The V call is TRBV6-2 or TRBV6-3, the J call TRBJ2-1; 7 bases map to TRBD1. This CDR3 has 16 residues. Germline loops: CDR1 MNHEY, CDR2 SVGEGT. V lost 4 bases and J lost 6; bases outside the gene matches: 12. CDR3 loop: CASSSTGARGVNEQFF. In DNA form, the CDR3 reads TGTGCCAGCAGTTCAACAGGGGCCCGCGGAGTCAATGAGCAGTTCTTC.

V gene TRBV7-2 combines with J gene TRBJ2-7; D gene ambiguous. Germline CDR1 and CDR2: SGHTA and FQGNSA. V shed 5 bases and J shed 0 bases, with 35 bases lying between them. The CDR3 contains 22 residues. The CDR3: CASSPYLDFLRFPKTVSYEQYF. The CDR3 DNA reads as TGTGCCAGCAGCCCATATCTTGACTTCCTTAGGTTCCCGAAGACCGTCTCCTACGAGCAGTACTTC.

This sequence joins TRBV15 and TRBJ2-7; 9 nucleotides agree with TRBD1. The CDR3 extends over 17 amino acids. J lost 6 bases, V lost 2 bases, and 14 bases had no gene match. Germline V gene lookup returns CDR1 LNHNV and CDR2 YYDKDF (reference sequence). Here the CDR3 reads CATSRQGFRQGDTEQYF. DNA of the CDR3: TGTGCCACCAGCAGACAGGGATTCAGACAGGGGGACACCGAGCAGTACTTC.

As DNA, the CDR3 is TGTGCCAGCAGTAACCCCACAGATACGCAGTATTTT. This encodes CASSNPTDTQYF. V usage is TRBV28 and J usage is TRBJ2-3; D uncertain. Looked up from germline, CDR1 is MDHEN and CDR2 is SYDVKM. The CDR3 covers 12 residues. The ends were cut back, 5 bases at V and 2 bases at J, with 5 bases in the middle.

The rearrangement uses TRBV5-1 and TRBJ2-7; 7 bases are a match to TRBD2. CDR1 and CDR2 (germline): SGHRS, YFSETQ. Losses at the gene ends were 6 bases for V and 0 bases for J; bases not matched to a gene: 9. This CDR3 contains 15 residues. The CDR3 protein is CASTYLAGSSYEQYF. CDR3 bases: TGCGCCAGCACGTACTTAGCGGGTTCCTCCTACGAGCAGTACTTC.

This clonotype was seen more than once but under ten times. J is TRBJ2-3 and V is TRBV6-1; D gene unclear. Germline V gene lookup returns CDR1 MNHNS and CDR2 SASEGT. CDR3 size: 13 residues. V was cut by 6 bases and J by 4 bases, with 11 bases left in between. CDR3 nucleotide sequence: TGTGCCAGCAGGAAGTTTTCGTCAGATACGCAGTATTTT. Translated, it gives CASRKFSSDTQYF.

This clonotype was observed a handful of times. V is TRBV29-1 and J is TRBJ1-2, with 7 bases identical to TRBD1. Germline CDR1 and CDR2: SQVTM and ANQGSEA. The junction had 12 bases not matched to a gene; V was cut back by 3 bases and J by 5 bases. CDR3 length: 15 amino acids. In nucleotides, the CDR3 is TGCAGCGTTGACCCCGGGCAGGGGGAGAGGTATGGCTACACCTTC. Protein sequence: CSVDPGQGERYGYTF.